Following are 13 T cell receptor beta chains from one sample sequenced in a study of tumor and adjacent non-tumor tissue in lung cancer. A modified ARM-PCR protocol with three rounds of nested PCR amplified TCRbeta. TCRdb fed the multiplex PCR reads into MiXCR, producing one record per CDR3 protein. The data show about 120,000 distinct CDR3 sequences, 55% to 75% seen once. The template was RNA from unsorted bulk tissue. The sequencing sample was made of lung tumor tissue. These receptors were obtained from a young man with non-small cell lung cancer.

V usage is TRBV14 and J usage is TRBJ2-7; 8 bases line up with TRBD1. Germline V gene sequence: CDR1 SGHDN, CDR2 FVKESK. The CDR3 has 14 residues. With 3 bases clipped from V and 0 bases from J, the junction kept 1 base outside the gene matches. The CDR3 DNA reads as TGTGCCAGCAGCCAGGACAGGGTCTCCTACGAGCAGTACTTC. Protein: CASSQDRVSYEQYF.

In regard to this clonotype: This may be a read error, as it is one base from a much larger clone. The chain uses TRBV7-8 and TRBJ2-2, with a tentative D call TRBD1 (6 bases). Germline V CDR1 and CDR2: SGHVS, FQNEAQ. CDR3 size: 17 residues. Trimming took 1 base from V and 0 from J, leaving 12 bases between them. The CDR3 spells CASSLVGQYSNTGELFF. The CDR3 DNA reads as TGTGCCAGCAGCTTAGTAGGACAGTATTCGAACACCGGGGAGCTGTTTTTT.

This clonotype appeared a few times. Germline is not matched at one junction end, which may reflect a read error. V usage is TRBV10-2 and J usage is TRBJ2-4; TRBD1 agrees at 12 bases. From germline, CDR1 is WSHSY and CDR2 SAAADI. The CDR3 is made up of 16 amino acids. CDR3 nucleotides: TGCGTCAGCATGACCCCGGGACAGGGGGCAAAAAACATTCAGTACTTC. Translated, it gives CVSMTPGQGAKNIQYF.

Worth noting for this clonotype: A much larger clone differs by one base, so this may be a read error. The chain carries TRBV6-5 and TRBJ1-2, with no clear D. This CDR3 contains 14 residues. The V gene's germline CDR1 is MNHEY and CDR2 SVGAGI. The V end lost 6 bases, the J end lost 8 bases, and 19 bases lay between the germline ends. This chain's CDR3 is CASRLPGPSGGYTF. The CDR3 DNA follows: TGTGCCAGCAGGCTCCCAGGACCCTCGGGCGGCTACACCTTC.

About this clonotype: The CDR3 ends on some other residue instead of the conserved phenylalanine or tryptophan, so this is likely a read error. The limits of the CDR3 on the DNA are not certain, so only TCRdb's listed CDR3 is given. The chain combines TRBV6-6 with TRBJ1-2. Counting both end residues, the CDR3 totals 14 amino acids. Germline V lookup: CDR1 MNHNY, CDR2 SVGAGI (reference sequence). CDR3 sequence reads: CASSYSPSDYGCTI.

For the CDR3, the DNA is TGTGCCAGTAGGGCGGGACACAGGGTAGGAGAGCAGTACTTC. Translation: CASRAGHRVGEQYF. J is TRBJ2-7 and V is TRBV11-2, with D perhaps TRBD1 or TRBD2 (6 bases each). V was cut by 9 bases and J by 7 bases, with 22 bases left in between. Germline CDR1 SGHAT, CDR2 FQNNGV. This CDR3 has 14 residues.

As for this clonotype: A read error may be the cause here, since a much bigger clone is one base away. The chain employs TRBV6-1 and TRBJ2-2; D is perhaps TRBD2 (6 bases). The CDR3 length is 14 residues. Germline V CDR1 and CDR2: MNHNS, SASEGT. The CDR3: CASSVASATGKLFF. CDR3 bases: TGTGCCAGCAGTGTCGCTAGCGCCACCGGGAAGCTGTTTTTT.

Written as DNA, the CDR3 is TGTGCCAGCAGTGAACTTACAGGGGACACTGAAGCTTTCTTT. Its protein product is CASSELTGDTEAFF. This sequence joins TRBV2 and TRBJ1-1, with 7 bases that match TRBD1. CDR3 length equals 14 residues. Germline V gives CDR1 SNHLY, CDR2 FYNNEI. V lost 2 bases and J lost 3; bases outside the gene matches: 3.

As concerns this clonotype: A junction end diverges from the germline sequence, so it may reflect a read error. The genes are TRBV6-5 and TRBJ2-2, with TRBD1 identical over 7 bases. The CDR3 runs 15 residues. The germline V gene has CDR1 MNHEY and CDR2 SVGAGI. The CDR3 region has the DNA TGTGCCAGCAGTTATAAACCGACAGGGATTGGGGAGCCGTTTTTT. Translating gives CASSYKPTGIGEPFF.

The rearrangement joins TRBV24-1 to TRBJ2-2, with 9 bases matching TRBD1. Unmatched junction bases numbered 11, after V lost 4 bases and J lost 3 bases. CDR1 KGHDR and CDR2 SFDVKD come from the germline V gene. The length of the CDR3 is 18 residues. The CDR3 is CATSDPAWGDRDTGELFF. The CDR3 DNA reads as TGTGCCACCAGTGACCCTGCTTGGGGGGACAGGGACACCGGGGAGCTGTTTTTT.

This chain uses TRBV20-1 with TRBJ2-7, with D tentatively TRBD1 or TRBD2 (6 bases each). CDR3 length: 13 amino acids. CDR1 and CDR2 (germline): DFQATT, SNEGSKA (reference sequence). Trimming stripped 6 bases from V and 12 bases from J, with 24 bases between. In DNA form, the CDR3 reads TGCAGTGCCCTGCGTCTATCCGGGGGCGATCTGTACTTC. Its translation: CSALRLSGGDLYF.

Turning to this clonotype: Here the CDR3 omits its conserved ending phenylalanine or tryptophan, so a read error is the likely source. The rearrangement links TRBV6-5 to TRBJ2-7; no reliable D call. V shed 5 bases and J shed 3 bases, with 14 bases lying between them. CDR3 size: 14 residues. Germline CDR1 is MNHEY and CDR2 is SVGAGI. The CDR3 sequence: CASSQTGRSYEQYS. CDR3 coding DNA: TGTGCCAGCAGTCAGACCGGACGGAGCTACGAGCAGTACTCC.

Only one count was recorded for this clonotype. Relative to the germline gene, one junction end is altered; a read error may explain this. The chain recombines TRBV5-6 with TRBJ2-1, with 7 bases matching TRBD2. CDR3 length: 15 amino acids. Per the germline V gene, CDR1 is SGHDT and CDR2 is YYEEEE. The CDR3 spells CVSSLGLAAHNEQFF. The DNA for the CDR3 is TGTGTCAGCAGCTTGGGCCTAGCGGCCCACAATGAGCAGTTCTTT.